The rows below give T cell receptor beta chains drawn from one sample of a study of blood T cell repertoires in COVID-19. Sequenced by immunoSEQ multiplex PCR; TCRdb stores in-frame clones only, minus some. The table includes approximately 82,000 clones, around 89% detected once. Material for sequencing was PBMCs or T cells enriched from blood (not recorded which). The receptors originated from a woman between 45 and 65 years old with acute COVID-19. The CDR3 runs from the conserved cysteine through the conserved F or W. D genes are given only for firm matches. The size of a clone is reported for some rows only, either as once, few or many, or as a class for expanded clones.

j_gene: TRBJ2-7
v_gene: TRBV3-1/TRBV3-2
d_gene: -
abundance: -
CDR3nt: TGTGCCAGCAGCCAAGATGGCCACGAGCAGTACTTC
CDR3aa: CASSQDGHEQYF

j_gene: TRBJ1-3
v_gene: TRBV11-2
d_gene: -
abundance: -
CDR3nt: TGTGCCAGCAGCTTAGATGGGGGCAGGGGCTACACCATATATTTT
CDR3aa: CASSLDGGRGYTIYF

j_gene: TRBJ1-5
v_gene: TRBV6-1
d_gene: -
abundance: -
CDR3nt: TGTGCCAGCAGTGAAGCGGGGAACGGGGTCCAGCCCCAGCATTTT
CDR3aa: CASSEAGNGVQPQHF

j_gene: TRBJ2-7
v_gene: TRBV7-2
d_gene: TRBD2
abundance: -
CDR3nt: TGTGCCAGCAGCTTAGGGACTAGCGGGAGACGCCTAGGGAGCGAGCAGTACTTC
CDR3aa: CASSLGTSGRRLGSEQYF

j_gene: TRBJ1-5
v_gene: TRBV6-5
d_gene: -
abundance: -
CDR3nt: TGTGCCAGCAGTTACCGACAACAGGGAGATCAGCCCCAGCATTTT
CDR3aa: CASSYRQQGDQPQHF

j_gene: TRBJ1-1
v_gene: TRBV7-9
d_gene: -
abundance: -
CDR3nt: TGTGCCAGCAGCTTAGACAGAAAGAACACTGAAGCTTTCTTT
CDR3aa: CASSLDRKNTEAFF

j_gene: TRBJ2-7
v_gene: TRBV24-1
d_gene: TRBD2
abundance: -
CDR3nt: TGTGCCACCAGTGATTCAAAGGTACTAGCGGGAGGAATGTACGAGCAGTACTTC
CDR3aa: CATSDSKVLAGGMYEQYF

j_gene: TRBJ2-1
v_gene: TRBV5-1
d_gene: TRBD2
abundance: -
CDR3nt: TGCGCCAGCAGCTTGGCCCCAAGACTAGCGGGGTACAATGAGCAGTTCTTC
CDR3aa: CASSLAPRLAGYNEQFF

j_gene: TRBJ2-7
v_gene: TRBV3-1/TRBV3-2
d_gene: TRBD2
abundance: once
CDR3nt: TGTGCCAGCAGCCCAGGTAGCGGGCTCTACGAGCAGTACTTC
CDR3aa: CASSPGSGLYEQYF

j_gene: TRBJ2-1
v_gene: TRBV5-1
d_gene: TRBD2
abundance: -
CDR3nt: TGCGCCAGCAGCAGGACTAGCGGCCAATACAATGAGCAGTTCTTC
CDR3aa: CASSRTSGQYNEQFF

j_gene: TRBJ2-1
v_gene: TRBV27
d_gene: -
abundance: -
CDR3nt: TGTGCCAGCAGTTCCCGGGGGGCTGGGGACAATGAGCAGTTCTTC
CDR3aa: CASSSRGAGDNEQFF

j_gene: TRBJ2-2
v_gene: TRBV5-4
d_gene: -
abundance: -
CDR3nt: TGTGCCAGCAGCTTTGTTATTGGGCCCTCAACGGGGGAGCTGTTTTTT
CDR3aa: CASSFVIGPSTGELFF

j_gene: TRBJ1-5
v_gene: TRBV19
d_gene: -
abundance: -
CDR3nt: TGTGCCAGTAGTATAGCGGGGGACCAGCCCCAGCATTTT
CDR3aa: CASSIAGDQPQHF

j_gene: TRBJ2-3
v_gene: TRBV7-2
d_gene: -
abundance: -
CDR3nt: TGTGCCAGCAGCCCCCCGGGGGATACGCAGTATTTT
CDR3aa: CASSPPGDTQYF

j_gene: TRBJ2-2
v_gene: TRBV9
d_gene: -
abundance: -
CDR3nt: TGTGCCAGCAGCGTACCTCAGACAGCCCAGGGAACCGGGGAGCTGTTTTTT
CDR3aa: CASSVPQTAQGTGELFF

j_gene: TRBJ1-5
v_gene: TRBV19
d_gene: -
abundance: -
CDR3nt: TGTGCCAGTAGTAGCCGACCGGGACAAGGGGTCCAGCCCCAGCATTTT
CDR3aa: CASSSRPGQGVQPQHF

j_gene: TRBJ2-7
v_gene: TRBV11-1
d_gene: -
abundance: -
CDR3nt: TGTGCCAGCAACCCAGATCGGGTGGGCGAGCAGTACTTC
CDR3aa: CASNPDRVGEQYF

j_gene: TRBJ2-3
v_gene: TRBV28
d_gene: -
abundance: -
CDR3nt: TGTGCCAGCAGCCCAGAAGGGGGCACAGATACGCAGTATTTT
CDR3aa: CASSPEGGTDTQYF

j_gene: TRBJ2-3
v_gene: TRBV18
d_gene: -
abundance: -
CDR3nt: TGTGCCAGCTCACAGGGGATCCGAGTGAGCACAGATACGCAGTATTTT
CDR3aa: CASSQGIRVSTDTQYF

j_gene: TRBJ2-4
v_gene: TRBV30
d_gene: -
abundance: -
CDR3nt: TGTGCCTGGAGTGGTCAGGGTAAATACATTCAGTACTTC
CDR3aa: CAWSGQGKYIQYF

j_gene: TRBJ1-1
v_gene: TRBV12-3/TRBV12-4
d_gene: -
abundance: once
CDR3nt: TGTGCCAGCAGTCCTACAGGGAACACTGAAGCTTTCTTT
CDR3aa: CASSPTGNTEAFF

j_gene: TRBJ1-2
v_gene: TRBV19
d_gene: -
abundance: -
CDR3nt: TGTGCCAGTAGTCCCGTGGACGGACAACTTAATGGCTACACCTTC
CDR3aa: CASSPVDGQLNGYTF

j_gene: TRBJ2-3
v_gene: TRBV7-9
d_gene: TRBD2
abundance: -
CDR3nt: TGTGCCAGCAGCCCTAGCGGGAGGAGGACAGATACGCAGTATTTT
CDR3aa: CASSPSGRRTDTQYF

j_gene: TRBJ1-6
v_gene: TRBV4-1
d_gene: TRBD1
abundance: -
CDR3nt: TGCGCCAGCAGCCAGAGACAGGGGGCAGAGAATTCACCCCTCCACTTT
CDR3aa: CASSQRQGAENSPLHF

j_gene: TRBJ2-5
v_gene: TRBV7-2
d_gene: TRBD1
abundance: -
CDR3nt: TGTGCCAGCAGCTTTGGACAGGGGGCCTGGGAGACCCAGTACTTC
CDR3aa: CASSFGQGAWETQYF

j_gene: TRBJ1-6
v_gene: TRBV13
d_gene: TRBD1
abundance: -
CDR3nt: TGTGCCAGCAGCGATCGGGACAGGGGTAATTCACCCCTCCACTTT
CDR3aa: CASSDRDRGNSPLHF

j_gene: TRBJ1-2
v_gene: TRBV7-6
d_gene: TRBD1
abundance: -
CDR3nt: TGTGCCAGCAGCAGCCGACAGGGGGAAGCGGTAGCTGGCTACACCTTC
CDR3aa: CASSSRQGEAVAGYTF

j_gene: TRBJ2-3
v_gene: TRBV11-3
d_gene: TRBD1
abundance: -
CDR3nt: TGTGCCAGCAGCCGGGACAGAAGCACAGATACGCAGTATTTT
CDR3aa: CASSRDRSTDTQYF

j_gene: TRBJ2-1
v_gene: TRBV27
d_gene: TRBD2
abundance: once
CDR3nt: TGTGCCAGCAGTTTGATGGGGACTAGCGGGATCCATGAGCAGTTCTTC
CDR3aa: CASSLMGTSGIHEQFF

j_gene: TRBJ2-3
v_gene: TRBV7-6
d_gene: -
abundance: -
CDR3nt: TGTGCCAGCAGCCTGAGCACAGATACGCAGTATTTT
CDR3aa: CASSLSTDTQYF

j_gene: TRBJ1-2
v_gene: TRBV4-3
d_gene: TRBD1
abundance: -
CDR3nt: TGCGCCAGCAGCCAAGATCATAAGGGGACAGGGGATGGCTACACCTTC
CDR3aa: CASSQDHKGTGDGYTF

j_gene: TRBJ1-1
v_gene: TRBV20-1
d_gene: -
abundance: -
CDR3nt: TGCAGTGCTTCCTCGAACACTGAAGCTTTCTTT
CDR3aa: CSASSNTEAFF

j_gene: TRBJ2-1
v_gene: TRBV2
d_gene: TRBD1
abundance: -
CDR3nt: TGTGCCAGCAGTGAAACAGGGGGCGCCGGAGGTGAGCAGTTCTTC
CDR3aa: CASSETGGAGGEQFF

j_gene: TRBJ2-1
v_gene: TRBV14
d_gene: TRBD2
abundance: -
CDR3nt: TGTGCCAGCAGCCCGACCCTTGGACTAGCGGGCAGTGAGCAGTTCTTC
CDR3aa: CASSPTLGLAGSEQFF

j_gene: TRBJ1-1
v_gene: TRBV19
d_gene: -
abundance: -
CDR3nt: TGTGCCAGTATCCTGGGCAGTTTGAACACTGAAGCTTTCTTT
CDR3aa: CASILGSLNTEAFF

j_gene: TRBJ2-1
v_gene: TRBV7-9
d_gene: TRBD2
abundance: -
CDR3nt: TGTGCCAGCAGCATGGGACTAGCGGGAGGTAATGAGCAGTTCTTC
CDR3aa: CASSMGLAGGNEQFF

j_gene: TRBJ2-3
v_gene: TRBV7-9
d_gene: -
abundance: -
CDR3nt: TGTGCCAGCAGCCCCCCGATCCGACTAGGCACAGATACGCAGTATTTT
CDR3aa: CASSPPIRLGTDTQYF

j_gene: TRBJ1-5
v_gene: TRBV4-1
d_gene: TRBD1
abundance: once
CDR3nt: TGCGCCAGCAGCCAAGGGGGTAACAGGGGTTTTGGGCAGCCCCAGCATTTT
CDR3aa: CASSQGGNRGFGQPQHF

j_gene: TRBJ2-7
v_gene: TRBV7-3
d_gene: TRBD1
abundance: -
CDR3nt: TGTGCCAGCAGCCCAGGACAGGCGGAGGAGCAGTACTTC
CDR3aa: CASSPGQAEEQYF

j_gene: TRBJ2-3
v_gene: TRBV14
d_gene: TRBD2
abundance: few
CDR3nt: TGTGCCAGCAGCCAAGCATCGTTTCTAGCGGGAGCCACGGTGTCAGATACGCAGTATTTT
CDR3aa: CASSQASFLAGATVSDTQYF

j_gene: TRBJ1-2
v_gene: TRBV10-3
d_gene: -
abundance: -
CDR3nt: TGTGCCATCAGCGCGGGGCTCTTTGGCTACACCTTC
CDR3aa: CAISAGLFGYTF

j_gene: TRBJ2-7
v_gene: TRBV4-2
d_gene: TRBD2
abundance: -
CDR3nt: TGTGCCAGCTGGAGCGGGAGAAGGGACGAGCAGTACTTC
CDR3aa: CASWSGRRDEQYF

j_gene: TRBJ2-5
v_gene: TRBV24-1
d_gene: TRBD2
abundance: -
CDR3nt: TGTGCCACCAGTAGCGGGAGGGCCCCACTAGAGACCCAGTACTTC
CDR3aa: CATSSGRAPLETQYF

j_gene: TRBJ1-6
v_gene: TRBV4-2
d_gene: -
abundance: -
CDR3nt: TGTGCCAGCAGCCAAGAGCAGGGGAGTAATTCACCCCTCCACTTT
CDR3aa: CASSQEQGSNSPLHF

j_gene: TRBJ2-7
v_gene: TRBV7-2
d_gene: -
abundance: -
CDR3nt: TGTGCCAGCAGCTTAGTCCCAGGGTTCTTCTACGAGCAGTACTTC
CDR3aa: CASSLVPGFFYEQYF

j_gene: TRBJ1-1
v_gene: TRBV11-2
d_gene: -
abundance: -
CDR3nt: TGTGCCAGCAGCTGGGGCCCAACGGTAAACACTGAAGCTTTCTTT
CDR3aa: CASSWGPTVNTEAFF

j_gene: TRBJ2-7
v_gene: TRBV18
d_gene: TRBD1
abundance: -
CDR3nt: TGTGCCAGCTCGCTTACCGGGACAGGGATCCACGAGCAGTACTTC
CDR3aa: CASSLTGTGIHEQYF